These 19 T cell receptor beta chains originate from one sample sequenced in a study of siplizumab effects on memory and regulatory T cells. The data were produced by immunoSEQ multiplex PCR, yet TCRdb's version contains in-frame clones alone and is incomplete. The profile shows 90,000 to 120,000 clones, 91% of them singletons. Specimen: CD4+ T cells sorted from blood. The receptors here all came from a human donor in good health. Some clones in this sample may be carry-over from other donors' samples.

The chain links TRBV15 to TRBJ1-4; tentatively, D is TRBD1 (5 bases). V shed 1 base and J shed 7 bases, with 13 bases lying between them. The CDR3 sequence is 15 residues long. Germline loops: CDR1 LNHNV, CDR2 YYDKDF (reference sequence). CDR3 loop: CATSRVWGNGEKLFF. CDR3 bases: TGTGCCACCAGCAGAGTGTGGGGCAATGGTGAAAAACTGTTTTTT.

This chain links TRBV19 with TRBJ2-2, with unresolved D. There are 13 residues in the CDR3. V shed 10 bases and J shed 0 bases, with 9 bases lying between them. Germline CDR1 reads LNHDA; CDR2 reads SQIVND (reference sequence). CDR3 amino acids: CATSPTNTGELFF. CDR3 DNA sequence: TGTGCCACGTCGCCTACGAACACCGGGGAGCTGTTTTTT.

The V call is TRBV5-5, the J call TRBJ2-5; D gene uncertain. V shed 1 base and J shed 0 bases, with 1 base lying between them. This CDR3 contains 12 residues. Looked up from germline, CDR1 is SGHKS and CDR2 is YYEKEE (reference sequence). The CDR3 loop reads CASSLNQETQYF. In DNA form, the CDR3 reads TGTGCCAGCAGCTTGAACCAAGAGACCCAGTACTTC.

The chain links TRBV6-6 to TRBJ2-7; 7 bases line up with TRBD2. The CDR3 length is 14 residues. V lost 6 bases and J lost 3; bases outside the gene matches: 8. CDR1 MNHNY and CDR2 SVGAGI come from the germline V gene (reference sequence). For the CDR3, the DNA is TGTGCCAGCAGAATGGCGGGGGATATCTACGAGCAGTACTTC. Translation gives CASRMAGDIYEQYF.

This chain uses TRBV18 with TRBJ2-3; no clear D gene. The V gene lost 3 bases and the J gene lost 2 bases, with 9 bases spanning the gap. Germline CDR1 and CDR2: KGHSH and LQKENI. The CDR3 spans 14 residues. CDR3 in amino acids: CASSPAKITDTQYF. CDR3 nucleotide sequence: TGTGCCAGCTCACCCGCGAAGATCACAGATACGCAGTATTTT.

The V gene is TRBV6-5, the J gene TRBJ2-7; TRBD2 agrees at 7 bases. V was pared by 0 bases and J by 3 bases, with 5 bases of the junction left unmatched. Per germline, CDR1 MNHEY and CDR2 SVGAGI. The CDR3 runs to 15 residues. CDR3 sequence reads: CASSYSAGENYEQYF. The CDR3 region has the DNA TGTGCCAGCAGTTACTCTGCGGGGGAGAACTACGAGCAGTACTTC.

This chain uses TRBV11-3 with TRBJ2-2; TRBD1 matches 7 bases. Germline V CDR1 and CDR2: SGHNT, YENEEA. CDR3 length: 15 amino acids. V gave up 5 bases and J gave up 2 bases; unmatched junction bases: 5. CDR3 loop: CASSLRQGNTGELFF. The CDR3 region has the DNA TGTGCCAGCAGCCTCAGACAGGGAAACACCGGGGAGCTGTTTTTT.

The V and J genes are TRBV21-1 and TRBJ2-7; TRBD1 was called by the table and not checked on the DNA. TRBV21-1 is noted as a pseudogene. This CDR3 is built from 15 residues. CDR3 sequence (DNA): TGTGCCAGCAGCGGGCCCCCCGGACAGAAGTCTGGGCAGTACTTC. It encodes CASSGPPGQKSGQYF.

This clone was seen once. The rearrangement links TRBV15 to TRBJ2-1; D gene ambiguous. The CDR3 has 17 amino acids. V was pared by 5 bases and J by 0 bases, with 17 bases between. Germline CDR1 and CDR2: LNHNV and YYDKDF (reference sequence). CDR3: CATSSRRSVSSYNEQFF. The CDR3 DNA reads TGTGCCACCAGCTCTAGAAGGTCGGTGAGCTCCTACAATGAGCAGTTCTTC.

This clone was seen only once. V usage is TRBV9 and J usage is TRBJ1-4, with 9 bases aligning to TRBD1. V gave up 4 bases and J gave up 11 bases; unmatched junction bases: 12. Looked up from germline, CDR1 is SGDLS and CDR2 is YYNGEE. The CDR3 consists of 15 residues. The DNA for the CDR3 is TGTGCCAGCAGCCCCATTCTACAGGGGGCGCCGAAACTGTTTTTT. This gives the protein CASSPILQGAPKLFF.

The V gene is TRBV19, the J gene TRBJ2-1; 7 positions agree with TRBD1. CDR1 is LNHDA, CDR2 SQIVND, per germline (reference sequence). The V and J ends lost 7 bases and 5 bases, in that order; junction bases with no gene match: 11. The CDR3 sequence is 15 residues long. CDR3 DNA sequence: TGTGCCAGTACCCCGGAAAGGGGGCGAGACAATGAGCAGTTCTTC. Protein: CASTPERGRDNEQFF.

V usage is TRBV4-1 and J usage is TRBJ2-5; D not resolved. The CDR3 covers 18 residues. From germline, CDR1 is MGHRA and CDR2 YSYEKL. V was trimmed by 0 bases and J by 0 bases, leaving 17 bases between them. The CDR3 region is CASSQDSTVSGYQETQYF. CDR3 nucleotide sequence: TGCGCCAGCAGCCAAGATTCAACGGTATCCGGATACCAAGAGACCCAGTACTTC.

DNA for the CDR3: TGTGCCAGCAGCTGGGGACTAGTCTCAGATACGCAGTATTTT. Amino acid sequence: CASSWGLVSDTQYF. This chain joins TRBV5-4 and TRBJ2-3; 8 bases are shared with TRBD2. The CDR3 sequence is 14 residues long. Germline values: CDR1 SGHNT, CDR2 YYREEE (reference sequence). The junction had 4 bases not matched to a gene; V was cut back by 3 bases and J by 4 bases.

The rearrangement joins TRBV28 to TRBJ1-2, with a weak D call TRBD1 (6 bases). Germline CDR1 is MDHEN and CDR2 is SYDVKM. The V and J ends lost 7 bases and 4 bases respectively, with 16 bases between them. The CDR3 extends over 14 amino acids. The CDR3 DNA reads TGTGCCAGCACCCAAGGGGGGGGGAGCTATGGCTACACCTTC. This encodes CASTQGGGSYGYTF.

The genes are TRBV9 and TRBJ2-2; D gene ambiguous. This CDR3 spans 12 amino acids. With 0 bases removed from V and 7 bases from J, the gap between germline ends came to 4 bases. Germline-derived CDR1 and CDR2 are SGDLS and YYNGEE. CDR3 amino acids: CASSVGFGELFF. CDR3 bases: TGTGCCAGCAGCGTAGGCTTCGGGGAGCTGTTTTTT.

V and J are TRBV4-1 and TRBJ2-7, with 7 bases matching TRBD2. The germline V gene encodes CDR1 MGHRA and CDR2 YSYEKL. The CDR3 consists of 15 residues. After removal of 1 base from V and 3 bases from J, the junction contained 6 bases not matched to a gene. The CDR3 here is CASSQASAGVYEQYF. CDR3 bases: TGCGCCAGCAGCCAAGCGTCTGCGGGAGTCTACGAGCAGTACTTC.

The CDR3 region has the DNA TGCGCCAGCAGTGAGTCGAGGGGTTCTATGGGGACAGGCTTTAGCAATCAGCCCCAGCATTTT. Amino acid sequence: CASSESRGSMGTGFSNQPQHF. The chain has TRBV10-1 and TRBJ1-5; 8 nucleotides line up with TRBD1. The CDR3 extends over 21 amino acids. Germline assignment: CDR1 WNHNN and CDR2 SYGVQD (reference sequence). The junction had 16 bases not matched to a gene; V was cut back by 0 bases and J by 0 bases.

This chain joins TRBV28 and TRBJ1-5, with 9 positions matching TRBD1. The ends lost 7 bases at V and 1 base at J; junction bases unmatched: 8. The CDR3 covers 16 residues. Germline CDR1 is MDHEN and CDR2 is SYDVKM. DNA for the CDR3: TGTGCCAGCATTCCTTCACAGGGGGCGAGCAATCAGCCCCAGCATTTT. Translated: CASIPSQGASNQPQHF.

The rearrangement links TRBV12-2 to TRBJ2-5; TRBD2 is the table's D call, not checked against the DNA. TRBV12-2 is deemed a pseudogene. The CDR3 spans 16 residues. The CDR3 loop reads CASRFNSGRPQETQYF. The CDR3 nucleotides are TGTGCAAGTCGATTTAATAGCGGGAGGCCCCAAGAGACCCAGTACTTC.